This TCR beta chain was obtained from a study of cytomegalovirus exposure and HLA in healthy donors. Findings of the study overall: An analysis was carried out at a later point. It showed that HLA-associated TCR beta chains were more clonally expanded than equally common non-associated chains.

PCR used 60 Vbeta primers and 13 Jbeta primers. Clones were sequenced by immunoSEQ multiplex PCR, and TCRdb holds only the in-frame ones, with some missing. The sample yields some 150,000 clones, roughly 77% seen once. To note about this clone: Its antigen remains unknown.

CDR3 length: 16 amino acids. V lost 1 base to trimming and J lost 6 bases, with 16 bases between them. The germline V gene encodes CDR1 SEHNR and CDR2 FQNEAQ (reference sequence). V gene TRBV7-9 combines with J gene TRBJ2-1; D possibly corresponds to TRBD1 (6 bases). Sequencing used PBMCs. The sequence was obtained from a man aged 35 to 55 in good health and CMV-seronegative. The CDR3 spells CASSLDPGRGANEQFF. CDR3 in DNA: TGTGCCAGCAGCTTAGATCCCGGCAGGGGCGCCAATGAGCAGTTCTTC.